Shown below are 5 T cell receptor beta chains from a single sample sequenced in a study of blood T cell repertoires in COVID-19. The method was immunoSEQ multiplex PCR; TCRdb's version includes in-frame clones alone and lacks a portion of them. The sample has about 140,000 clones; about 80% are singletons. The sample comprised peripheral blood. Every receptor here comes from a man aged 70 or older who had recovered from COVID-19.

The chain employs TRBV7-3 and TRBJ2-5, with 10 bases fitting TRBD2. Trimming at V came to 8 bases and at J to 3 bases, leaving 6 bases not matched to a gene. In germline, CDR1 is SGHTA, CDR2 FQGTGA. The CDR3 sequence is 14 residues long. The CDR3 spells CASGLAGAKETQYF. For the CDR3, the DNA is TGTGCCAGCGGGCTAGCGGGAGCCAAAGAGACCCAGTACTTC.

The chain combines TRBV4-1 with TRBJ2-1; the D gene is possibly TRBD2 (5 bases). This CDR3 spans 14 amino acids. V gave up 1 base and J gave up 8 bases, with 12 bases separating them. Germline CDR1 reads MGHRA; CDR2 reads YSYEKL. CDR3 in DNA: TGCGCCAGCAGCCAAGTGGTGGGAGTTTATGAGCAGTTCTTC. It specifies CASSQVVGVYEQFF.

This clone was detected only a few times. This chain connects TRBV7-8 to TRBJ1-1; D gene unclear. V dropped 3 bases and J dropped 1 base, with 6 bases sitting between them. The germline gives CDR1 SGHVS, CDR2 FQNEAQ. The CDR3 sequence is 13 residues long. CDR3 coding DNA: TGTGCCAGCAGCTTCTCCAGGAACACTGAAGCTTTCTTT. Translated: CASSFSRNTEAFF.

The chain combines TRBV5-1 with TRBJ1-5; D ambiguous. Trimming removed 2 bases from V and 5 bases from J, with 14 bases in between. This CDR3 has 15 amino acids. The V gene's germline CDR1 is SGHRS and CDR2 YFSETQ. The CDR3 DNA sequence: TGCGCCAGCAGCTTTCGGCCGGGGTCCCATCAGCCCCAGCATTTT. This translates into CASSFRPGSHQPQHF.

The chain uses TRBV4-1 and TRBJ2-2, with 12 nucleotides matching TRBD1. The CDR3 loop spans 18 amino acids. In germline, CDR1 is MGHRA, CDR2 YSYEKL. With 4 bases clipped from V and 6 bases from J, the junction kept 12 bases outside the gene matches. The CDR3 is CASSPTFPGQGAAGELFF. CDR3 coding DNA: TGCGCCAGCAGCCCAACATTCCCGGGACAGGGGGCCGCCGGGGAGCTGTTTTTT.